The entry below gives a single T cell receptor beta chain sequence along with its context. Its cognate antigen is unknown. The source of the sample is a study of vaccination effects on CD4 cells after COVID-19. Whole-study context: PBMC were cultured at fewer than 2.5 million per well with 9.5 to 10 IU/ml IL-2 and approximately 10 ug/ml peptides.

Generated by immunoSEQ multiplex PCR, the TCRdb table keeps only in-frame clones and is missing some. Of some 40,000 clones in the sample, over 60% are singletons; the top ten hold 3% to 4%. V was trimmed by 3 bases and J by 1 base, leaving 12 bases between them. This CDR3 has 15 residues. The germline V gene has CDR1 LGHDT and CDR2 YNNKEL (reference sequence). Culture proceeded for 9 to 11 days, and CD4+ T cells were then isolated. Their SARS-CoV-2 infection, verified by PCR, occurred between March and December 2020. Each participant received a vaccine that was either BNT162b2 or mRNA-1273, given as two doses. Both day 3 and day 7 saw half the medium replaced with IL-2 medium. Study findings and constraints: After vaccination, spike-reactive clones in convalescents were mostly new vaccine-induced clones. Late post-vaccination, clones induced by infection and those induced by vaccine underwent marked clonal contraction.

The receptor was derived from a human donor who had a prior SARS-CoV-2 infection. The source material was CD4+ T cells from PBMCs cultured without peptide, sampled after COVID-19 vaccination. This chain uses TRBV3-1 (or the pseudogene TRBV3-2) with TRBJ1-1; D is unresolved. This CDR3 is CASSHLGWENTEAFF. The DNA for the CDR3 is TGTGCCAGCAGCCATCTAGGATGGGAGAACACTGAAGCTTTCTTT.